This record concerns one T cell receptor (beta chain) sequence. TCRdb fed the RT-PCR reads into MiXCR, producing one record per CDR3 protein. In the table there are about 500,000 distinct CDR3 sequences, about 17% of which are singletons. This sample was taken from a study of response to subunit inactivated influenza vaccine. Trimming pared 6 bases from V and 2 bases from J, leaving 17 bases between. From germline, CDR1 is SEHNR and CDR2 FQNEAQ (reference sequence). The CDR3 runs to 16 residues. The material was CD4+ T cells sorted from PBMCs, obtained less than 30 months after vaccination. The V and J genes are TRBV7-9 and TRBJ1-5; TRBD1 might be the D (5 bases). The TCR comes from a man between 50 and 70 years old who received an inactivated influenza vaccine. For the CDR3, the DNA is TGTGCCAGCAGTCCCTCGGGGACCTGGGGCAATCAGCCCCAGCATTTT. Its translation is CASSPSGTWGNQPQHF.